This paragraph covers one TCR beta chain sequence. The sample comes from a study of T cell responses to AZD1222 COVID-19 vaccine. Germline CDR1 reads MDHEN; CDR2 reads SYDVKM. V shed 6 bases and J shed 8 bases, with 13 bases lying between them. The CDR3 runs to 13 residues. Data came from immunoSEQ multiplex PCR; TCRdb stores just in-frame clones and leaves some out. This sample carries under 55,000 clones, around 80% of them seen once, and the ten largest clones take approximately 10%. The material was peripheral blood, obtained on day 0 of AZD1222 vaccination. The receptor was isolated from an adult in good health. V is TRBV28 and J is TRBJ1-4; D ambiguous. CDR3 nucleotide sequence: TGTGCCAGCAGCCCGGGAATTAGGGAAAAACTGTTTTTT. This sequence encodes CASSPGIREKLFF.